The 30 T cell receptor beta chains below were found in one sample sequenced in a study of cytomegalovirus exposure and HLA in healthy donors. The PCR ran on 60 Vbeta and 13 Jbeta primers. Sequenced by immunoSEQ multiplex PCR; TCRdb stores in-frame clones only, minus some. This repertoire shows some 120,000 clones, over 65% found once; its top ten account for 20%. Specimen: PBMCs. All receptors come from a young man in good health and CMV-seropositive.

This chain uses TRBV4-1 with TRBJ2-7, with D maybe TRBD1 (5 bases). The CDR3 runs to 14 residues. The V gene lost 0 bases and the J gene lost 2 bases, with 8 bases spanning the gap. The germline gives CDR1 MGHRA, CDR2 YSYEKL. CDR3 residues: CASSQDRRAYEQYF. In DNA form, the CDR3 reads TGCGCCAGCAGCCAAGATCGCAGGGCCTACGAGCAGTACTTC.

The gene calls are TRBV5-4 and TRBJ1-2; D might be TRBD1 (6 bases). Germline-derived CDR1 and CDR2 are SGHNT and YYREEE (reference sequence). This CDR3 contains 13 residues. V lost 2 bases, J lost 6 bases, and 11 bases lay in between. CDR3 residues: CASSLGQTHGYTF. In DNA, the CDR3 is TGTGCCAGCAGCTTAGGACAGACCCATGGCTACACCTTC.

The rearrangement joins TRBV2 to TRBJ1-5; weak D call: TRBD1 (6 bases). CDR1 is SNHLY, CDR2 FYNNEI, per germline. V lost 6 bases to trimming and J lost 3 bases, with 15 bases between them. The CDR3 is 15 residues long. DNA of the CDR3: TGTGCCAGCAGCCGAAGGGGGTTGAACAATCAGCCCCAGCATTTT. It encodes CASSRRGLNNQPQHF.

This sequence joins TRBV6-5 and TRBJ1-5; perhaps TRBD1 as D (5 bases). CDR1 MNHEY and CDR2 SVGAGI come from the germline V gene. V was shortened by 5 bases and J by 4 bases, with 12 bases between the two germline ends. The CDR3 covers 14 residues. CDR3 sequence reads: CASSKAGGNQPQHF. The CDR3 nucleotides are TGTGCCAGCAGTAAAGCGGGGGGGAATCAGCCCCAGCATTTT.

J is TRBJ1-2 and V is TRBV2; D call uncertain. The CDR3 extends over 14 amino acids. Looked up from germline, CDR1 is SNHLY and CDR2 is FYNNEI. The V gene lost 4 bases and the J gene lost 1 base, with 10 bases spanning the gap. CDR3 bases: TGTGCCAGCAGTGGGGAGAAGATTAACTATGGCTACACCTTC. Translation: CASSGEKINYGYTF.

The chain joins TRBV5-4 to TRBJ2-7; TRBD2 matches at 11 bases. Germline V gives CDR1 SGHNT, CDR2 YYREEE (reference sequence). The CDR3 has 15 residues. V lost 0 bases and J lost 2; bases outside the gene matches: 1. For the CDR3, the DNA is TGTGCCAGCAGCTTGGATAGCGGGGGGGCCTACGAGCAGTACTTC. This gives the protein CASSLDSGGAYEQYF. Variable domain in full (rest from reference TRBV5-4 and TRBJ2-7): ETGVTQSPTHLIKTRGQQVTLRCSSQSGHNTVSWYQQALGQGPQFIFQYYREEENGRGNFPPRFSGLQFPNYSSELNVNALELDDSALYLCASSLDSGGAYEQYFGPGTRLTVT.

V and J are TRBV7-8 and TRBJ1-1; TRBD1 matches 7 bases. The CDR3 sequence is 14 residues long. The V and J ends lost 2 bases and 3 bases, in that order; junction bases with no gene match: 3. Looked up from germline, CDR1 is SGHVS and CDR2 is FQNEAQ. The CDR3 DNA is TGTGCCAGCAGCTTATGGGGGACAGACACTGAAGCTTTCTTT. This translates into CASSLWGTDTEAFF. Full variable domain (missing parts from reference TRBV7-8 and TRBJ1-1): GAGVSQSPRYKVAKRGQDVALRCDPISGHVSLFWYQQALGQGPEFLTYFQNEAQLDKSGLPSDRFFAERPEGSVSTLKIQRTQQEDSAVYLCASSLWGTDTEAFFGQGTRLTVV.

In its sample, this clone was seen a few times. This chain joins TRBV10-3 and TRBJ2-2; 7 bases are a match to TRBD1. The germline V gene encodes CDR1 ENHRY and CDR2 SYGVKD. Trimming at V came to 5 bases and at J to 4 bases, leaving 13 bases not matched to a gene. There are 17 residues in the CDR3. The DNA of the CDR3 is TGTGCCATCAGTAAAACAACCCCGGGACAGTCCACCGGGGAGCTGTTTTTT. This sequence encodes CAISKTTPGQSTGELFF.

The chain is built from TRBV18 and TRBJ1-1, with D hard to call. The CDR3 has 13 residues. Germline CDR1 is KGHSH and CDR2 is LQKENI. V lost 3 bases and J 4 bases, leaving 9 bases between the germline ends. The CDR3 region has the DNA TGTGCCAGCTCACCCCCCGAGGGCACTGAAGCTTTCTTT. Its protein product is CASSPPEGTEAFF. Complete variable domain (other parts from reference TRBV18 and TRBJ1-1): NAGVMQNPRHLVRRRGQEARLRCSPMKGHSHVYWYRQLPEEGLKFMVYLQKENIIDESGMPKERFSAEFPKEGPSILRIQQVVRGDSAAYFCASSPPEGTEAFFGQGTRLTVV.

The chain combines TRBV30 with TRBJ2-7, with TRBD1 matching 7 bases. The CDR3 totals 14 residues. Per the germline V gene, CDR1 is GTSNPN and CDR2 is SVGIG (reference sequence). J lost 0 bases, V lost 3 bases, and 5 bases had no gene match. The CDR3 spells CAWRVTGASYEQYF. For the CDR3, the DNA is TGTGCCTGGAGGGTAACAGGGGCCTCCTACGAGCAGTACTTC.

This clone was found once. V gene TRBV5-1 combines with J gene TRBJ2-5; perhaps TRBD1 as D (6 bases). The CDR3 contains 13 residues. V was cut by 3 bases and J by 4 bases, with 10 bases left in between. CDR1 and CDR2 from the germline V gene are SGHRS and YFSETQ. The chain's CDR3 is CASSSRGLETQYF. CDR3 DNA sequence: TGCGCCAGCAGCTCCAGGGGTTTAGAGACCCAGTACTTC.

In DNA form, the CDR3 reads TGTGCCAGCTCCCTTCTGAGGGAGGGGCCGCTACTCGAGCAGTACTTC. Translation: CASSLLREGPLLEQYF. The V and J genes are TRBV18 and TRBJ2-7; 7 nucleotides align to TRBD2. The CDR3 covers 16 residues. In germline, CDR1 is KGHSH, CDR2 LQKENI. V trimming: 6 bases; J trimming: 6 bases; junction bases outside the gene matches: 17.

This sequence joins TRBV7-7 and TRBJ2-1; a possible D gene is TRBD1 (5 bases). Trimming shortened V by 1 base and J by 7 bases, and 14 bases separated the two germline ends. The CDR3 loop spans 15 amino acids. Germline lookup yields CDR1 SSHAT and CDR2 FNYEAQ (reference sequence). CDR3 in amino acids: CASSLGQGWTNEQFF. The CDR3 bases are TGTGCCAGCAGCTTAGGGCAGGGTTGGACGAATGAGCAGTTCTTC.

The count of this clone is one. The chain couples TRBV27 to TRBJ1-1, with a possible D match to TRBD1 (5 bases). Trimming removed 1 base at V and 6 bases at J, with 15 bases between. Germline V gene lookup returns CDR1 MNHEY and CDR2 SMNVEV (reference sequence). CDR3 length equals 15 residues. CDR3 coding DNA: TGTGCCAGCAGTTTATTGGGCCAGGGAAGCTCTGAAGCTTTCTTT. Amino acid sequence: CASSLLGQGSSEAFF.

In DNA, the CDR3 is TGTGCCAGCTCACCGGGTGGGCAGCCTAATGAAAAACTGTTTTTT. Translated: CASSPGGQPNEKLFF. This rearrangement joins TRBV18 to TRBJ1-4; D is unresolved. Trimming stripped 3 bases from V and 3 bases from J, with 11 bases between. Per germline, CDR1 KGHSH and CDR2 LQKENI. The CDR3 loop spans 15 amino acids.

The J gene is TRBJ1-2, the V gene TRBV7-9; 8 bases are shared with TRBD1. CDR1 and CDR2 (germline): SEHNR, FQNEAQ (reference sequence). V dropped 5 bases and J dropped 2; count of bases not matched to a gene: 10. The CDR3 contains 16 residues. The CDR3, as DNA: TGTGCCAGCAGCGATCCGACAGGGGCCAACAACTATGGCTACACCTTC. This codes for CASSDPTGANNYGYTF. Combining the CDR3 with reference TRBV7-9 and TRBJ1-2 gives the whole variable domain DTGVSQNPRHKITKRGQNVTFRCDPISEHNRLYWYRQTLGQGPEFLTYFQNEAQLEKSRLLSDRFSAERPKGSFSTLEIQRTEQGDSAMYLCASSDPTGANNYGYTFGSGTRLTVV.

The V and J genes are TRBV5-4 and TRBJ2-7; 8 bases align to TRBD1. This CDR3 is built from 13 residues. Germline CDR1 and CDR2: SGHNT and YYREEE (reference sequence). J was trimmed by 3 bases and V by 4 bases; bases with no gene match: 3. CDR3 sequence (DNA): TGTGCCAGCAGCAAGGACAGGGACTACGAGCAGTACTTC. It yields the protein CASSKDRDYEQYF.

The chain links TRBV30 to TRBJ2-3; TRBD2 matches at 7 bases. With V trimmed by 4 bases and J by 1 base, 5 bases remained unmatched. The CDR3 has 14 residues. The germline V gene has CDR1 GTSNPN and CDR2 SVGIG (reference sequence). The CDR3 sequence is CAWTGSGGTDTQYF. The CDR3 DNA sequence: TGTGCCTGGACTGGGAGCGGGGGCACAGATACGCAGTATTTT.

This sequence joins TRBV6-4 and TRBJ2-3, with D perhaps TRBD2 (6 bases). CDR1 is MRHNA, CDR2 SNTAGT, per germline. There are 14 residues in the CDR3. Between the trimmed V and J ends, which lost 3 bases and 4 bases, there was a span of 11 bases. The CDR3 region is CASSEGGSADTQYF. DNA for the CDR3: TGTGCCAGCAGTGAGGGGGGATCGGCAGATACGCAGTATTTT.

This chain links TRBV2 with TRBJ1-5; the match to TRBD1 covers 7 bases. The ends lost 4 bases at V and 6 bases at J; junction bases unmatched: 9. The germline V gene has CDR1 SNHLY and CDR2 FYNNEI. The CDR3 has 15 residues. CDR3 sequence: CASSGGQLVGQPQHF. The CDR3 bases are TGTGCCAGCAGTGGGGGACAGCTCGTTGGTCAGCCCCAGCATTTT.

J is TRBJ2-2 and V is TRBV11-2; D is undetermined. There are 13 residues in the CDR3. Germline lookup yields CDR1 SGHAT and CDR2 FQNNGV. With 6 bases removed from V and 4 bases from J, the gap between germline ends came to 9 bases. CDR3 sequence reads: CASRTLTTGELFF. CDR3 nucleotides: TGTGCCAGCAGAACATTAACCACCGGGGAGCTGTTTTTT.

The J gene is TRBJ1-1, the V gene TRBV19, with 10 nucleotides matching TRBD1. CDR1 and CDR2 from the germline V gene are LNHDA and SQIVND (reference sequence). The trim removed 10 bases at V and 1 base at J, leaving 3 bases unmatched. The CDR3 totals 13 residues. The CDR3 spells CAIRTGGNTEAFF. CDR3 DNA sequence: TGTGCCATTCGGACAGGGGGGAACACTGAAGCTTTCTTT.

The V call is TRBV11-2, the J call TRBJ2-2; D might be TRBD1 (6 bases). Trimming took 5 bases from V and 6 from J, leaving 13 bases between them. The CDR3 sequence is 14 residues long. The V gene's germline CDR1 is SGHAT and CDR2 FQNNGV. The CDR3 DNA follows: TGTGCCAGCAGCCCACAGGGTGTCGCCGGGGAGCTGTTTTTT. It is translated as CASSPQGVAGELFF.

This clone was seen more than once but under ten times. The gene calls are TRBV6-1 and TRBJ1-6, with 7 bases identical to TRBD1. The CDR3 extends over 13 amino acids. The junction had 1 base not matched to a gene; V was cut back by 2 bases and J by 9 bases. Looked up from germline, CDR1 is MNHNS and CDR2 is SASEGT. For the CDR3, the DNA is TGTGCCAGCAGTGAACAGGGGGGTTCACCCCTCCACTTT. Translating gives CASSEQGGSPLHF.

CDR3 region: CASSLGGDSMLREQYF. Written as DNA, the CDR3 is TGTGCCAGCAGCTTGGGCGGGGACTCTATGCTACGCGAGCAGTACTTC. This chain connects TRBV5-6 to TRBJ2-7; maybe TRBD2 (6 bases). CDR3 length: 16 residues. CDR1 is SGHDT, CDR2 YYEEEE, per germline. Trimming stripped 0 bases from V and 6 bases from J, with 19 bases between.

This clone was seen once. The chain links TRBV18 to TRBJ1-1; 7 bases line up with TRBD1. V trimming: 2 bases; J trimming: 4 bases; junction bases outside the gene matches: 4. CDR3 length: 14 amino acids. Germline V gene sequence: CDR1 KGHSH, CDR2 LQKENI. The CDR3 reads CASSPRQGGTEAFF. The CDR3 DNA is TGTGCCAGCTCACCAAGACAGGGAGGCACTGAAGCTTTCTTT.

The chain is built from TRBV7-9 and TRBJ2-1; D ambiguous. Deletions cut 3 bases from V and 2 bases from J, with 11 bases between. This CDR3 contains 15 residues. CDR1 SEHNR and CDR2 FQNEAQ come from the germline V gene (reference sequence). CDR3 protein: CASSLGRSTYNEQFF. CDR3 bases: TGTGCCAGCAGCTTGGGCCGGTCTACCTACAATGAGCAGTTCTTC.

Written as DNA, the CDR3 is TGTGCCAGCAGTTCCCGGGACAGAAGATGGGAAAAACTGTTTTTT. The encoded protein is CASSSRDRRWEKLFF. The chain uses TRBV28 and TRBJ1-4; TRBD1 aligns across 7 bases. The V and J ends lost 4 bases and 8 bases, in that order; junction bases with no gene match: 10. Germline CDR1 is MDHEN and CDR2 is SYDVKM. This CDR3 region has 15 residues.

The V gene is TRBV11-2, the J gene TRBJ2-5; 8 nucleotides line up with TRBD1. This CDR3 region has 14 residues. Germline values: CDR1 SGHAT, CDR2 FQNNGV. V trimming: 4 bases; J trimming: 11 bases; junction bases outside the gene matches: 12. CDR3 sequence reads: CASSSIRGPGEQYF. The CDR3 region has the DNA TGTGCCAGCAGCTCCATCAGGGGGCCTGGGGAGCAGTACTTC.

The genes are TRBV21-1 and TRBJ1-1; whether TRBD1, the table's D call, matches the DNA was not checked. TRBV21-1 corresponds to a pseudogene. The CDR3 totals 17 residues. The CDR3 sequence: CASSKALATVKNTEAFF. In DNA form, the CDR3 reads TGTGCCAGCAGCAAAGCGCTCGCTACAGTAAAAAACACTGAAGCTTTCTTT.